A selection of T cell receptor beta chains follows, all from one sample in a study of shared clonotypes between healthy human individuals. Sequencing used immunoSEQ multiplex PCR; TCRdb keeps in-frame clones, though not all of them. The data contain around 690,000 clones, about nine tenths of them singletons. Source material: memory CD8+ T cells from PBMCs. The receptors come from a man younger than 30 in good health. Some clones in this sample may be carry-over from other donors' samples. CDR3s include the opening cysteine and the closing phenylalanine or tryptophan. The D gene is left open where the match is weak.

D: TRBD2
V: TRBV28
J: TRBJ2-2
CDR3: CASSLLGGRNTGELFF

D: TRBD1
V: TRBV28
J: TRBJ1-1
CDR3: CASSLAYQRDRVPEAFF

D: .
V: TRBV21-1
J: TRBJ1-5
CDR3: CASSTGQAGNQPQHF

D: .
V: TRBV5-8
J: TRBJ2-7
CDR3: CASSYFKQGNEQYF

D: .
V: TRBV19
J: TRBJ2-1
CDR3: CASSRGWSAYNEQFF

D: .
V: TRBV4-1
J: TRBJ2-1
CDR3: CASSQTNGYNEQFF

D: .
V: TRBV11-2
J: TRBJ1-5
CDR3: CASSLDSGVGKPQHF

D: .
V: TRBV10-3
J: TRBJ2-7
CDR3: CAIRVLGGEQYF

D: TRBD2
V: TRBV4-2
J: TRBJ2-5
CDR3: CASSQPTSGSYQETQYF

D: TRBD1
V: TRBV10-2
J: TRBJ1-5
CDR3: CASSDRGNRPQHF

D: .
V: TRBV14
J: TRBJ2-1
CDR3: CASSQPTAFGTETYNEQFF

D: TRBD2
V: TRBV7-6
J: TRBJ2-7
CDR3: CASSPVTSGTSWEQYF

D: TRBD1
V: TRBV4-3
J: TRBJ2-7
CDR3: CASSPDRGGYEQYF

D: .
V: TRBV29-1
J: TRBJ1-1
CDR3: CSVRGGTEAFF

D: .
V: TRBV10-3
J: TRBJ2-3
CDR3: CAISESTWRDEDTQYF

D: .
V: TRBV10-2
J: TRBJ2-2
CDR3: CASSDVNTYTGELFF

D: TRBD2
V: TRBV7-9
J: TRBJ2-3
CDR3: CASSLRSSGLLLGTDTQYF

D: TRBD1
V: TRBV7-9
J: TRBJ2-1
CDR3: CASSPGPGGGSYNEQFF

D: .
V: TRBV7-9
J: TRBJ1-2
CDR3: CASSQDGYGYTF

D: .
V: TRBV9
J: TRBJ1-1
CDR3: CASSASKTQGLWNTEAFF

D: TRBD2
V: TRBV5-1
J: TRBJ2-1
CDR3: CASSSGLAPYNEQFF

D: TRBD1
V: TRBV27
J: TRBJ1-5
CDR3: CASSFRTGDQPQHF

D: .
V: TRBV6-5
J: TRBJ2-2
CDR3: CASTLGGTGELFF

D: .
V: TRBV6-5
J: TRBJ2-2
CDR3: CASSYGGPGELFF

D: .
V: TRBV9
J: TRBJ1-5
CDR3: CASSVGVLDQPQHF

D: TRBD1
V: TRBV7-9
J: TRBJ2-3
CDR3: CASSPRTGEWGFTDTQYF

D: .
V: TRBV30
J: TRBJ2-7
CDR3: CAWSVTRGRGAYEQYF

D: .
V: TRBV7-9
J: TRBJ2-6
CDR3: CASSQVGPVLTF

D: .
V: TRBV27
J: TRBJ1-1
CDR3: CASSPTITQLNTEAFF

D: .
V: TRBV7-8
J: TRBJ1-1
CDR3: CASTNRNTEAFF

D: .
V: TRBV13
J: TRBJ2-5
CDR3: CASSVHRIKETQYF

D: TRBD2
V: TRBV5-4
J: TRBJ2-4
CDR3: CASSRSGGRSIQYF

D: TRBD2
V: TRBV28
J: TRBJ2-1
CDR3: CASSVPGTSGSYNEQFF

D: .
V: TRBV28
J: TRBJ1-1
CDR3: CASSSDSLIPEAFF

D: .
V: TRBV19
J: TRBJ2-7
CDR3: CASSPGRRGPYEQYF

D: .
V: TRBV2
J: TRBJ2-3
CDR3: CASSEVANTDTQYF